Given below is one T cell receptor (beta chain) in context. In the original processing: Scientists estimated how many nucleated cells there were by amplifying reference gene primers. The repertoire was sequenced with immunoSEQ multiplex PCR; TCRdb's copy has only in-frame clones and lacks some. V, J and clone size reflect that table, while D and trimming were determined from the DNA. The data contain about 250,000 clones, around 85% of them singletons. These data are taken from a study of blood T cell repertoires in COVID-19. Study-level information: Acute and convalescent COVID-19 specimens originated in the United States, Italy and Spain. The cDNA or gDNA used as material had been derived from T cells, B-cell-depleted T cells, or PBMCs.

Germline V gives CDR1 SNHLY, CDR2 FYNNEI. The CDR3 contains 14 residues. Germline trimming cut 7 bases from V and 5 bases from J; bases unmatched to any gene: 4. V usage is TRBV2 and J usage is TRBJ1-4; 10 bases align to TRBD1. This TCR was sampled from a woman between 55 and 75 years old with active or convalescent COVID-19. Sequencing used peripheral blood. CDR3 coding DNA: TGTGCCAGCACCTCGGACAGGGGGAATGAAAAACTGTTTTTT. Its protein is CASTSDRGNEKLFF.